A selection of T cell receptor beta chains follows, all from one sample in a study of tumor-infiltrating lymphocytes in primary liver carcinoma. TCRdb processed the multiplex PCR reads anew with MiXCR; each CDR3 protein has one entry. The profile shows more than 150,000 distinct CDR3 sequences, 50% to 75% of them singletons. Sequencing was carried out using peripheral blood. The origin of the receptors is a middle-aged man with primary liver carcinoma and hepatitis B virus infection. The conserved cysteine and the conserved F or W are not part of the CDR3 here. The order of the fields is D gene, V gene, CDR3 protein. The D gene is left open where the match is weak.

D gene: TRBD2; V gene: TRBV4-1; CDR3 protein: ASSQSGTSGDNEQL
D gene: NA; V gene: TRBV6-6; CDR3 protein: ASSFRPGSGGYT
D gene: TRBD1; V gene: TRBV11-2; CDR3 protein: ASRGDRELTEAF
D gene: NA; V gene: TRBV12-3/TRBV12-4; CDR3 protein: ASSLKVTGELF
D gene: NA; V gene: TRBV12-3/TRBV12-4; CDR3 protein: ASANTHEQY
D gene: TRBD1; V gene: TRBV7-9; CDR3 protein: ASSGTGGFNTEAF
D gene: TRBD1; V gene: TRBV11-2; CDR3 protein: ASSSGTGGNKQL
D gene: TRBD2; V gene: TRBV10-1; CDR3 protein: ASLAGGPAGELF
D gene: NA; V gene: TRBV11-2; CDR3 protein: ASSLSYRGPVKEVRSYNEQF
D gene: TRBD2; V gene: TRBV6-2/TRBV6-3; CDR3 protein: ASSYSSSGRIGNTDTQY
D gene: TRBD1; V gene: TRBV12-3/TRBV12-4; CDR3 protein: ASRTQGVGELF
D gene: TRBD2; V gene: TRBV6-5; CDR3 protein: ARSNSGRNEQF
D gene: TRBD1; V gene: TRBV11-2; CDR3 protein: AGCSGQGNYEQY
D gene: NA; V gene: TRBV6-1; CDR3 protein: ASSEGWTEAF
D gene: NA; V gene: TRBV7-9; CDR3 protein: ASSLTTGYGYT
D gene: NA; V gene: TRBV6-2/TRBV6-3; CDR3 protein: ASSYPGLPDTQY
D gene: NA; V gene: TRBV6-5; CDR3 protein: ASTSDSHSPLH
D gene: TRBD2; V gene: TRBV6-6; CDR3 protein: ANSYPQREGETQY
D gene: NA; V gene: TRBV11-2; CDR3 protein: ASSITGTPVGDTQY
D gene: NA; V gene: TRBV6-6; CDR3 protein: ASCYHRRITGKDTQY
D gene: NA; V gene: TRBV11-2; CDR3 protein: ASSLMEDAQY
D gene: NA; V gene: TRBV11-2; CDR3 protein: ASSSTTKYSPLN
D gene: NA; V gene: TRBV7-9; CDR3 protein: ASSSLQVSYEQY
D gene: TRBD2; V gene: TRBV7-8; CDR3 protein: ASSFPGSASGGLSEQY
D gene: TRBD2; V gene: TRBV14; CDR3 protein: ASSPLRGLTGGTSADTQY
D gene: NA; V gene: TRBV11-2; CDR3 protein: ASNLTGVGELY
D gene: NA; V gene: TRBV10-3; CDR3 protein: AISDLLVLTTYEQY
D gene: TRBD1; V gene: TRBV7-9; CDR3 protein: ASSSPDRANEQF
D gene: TRBD1; V gene: TRBV5-5; CDR3 protein: ASSLSLGQGREQY
D gene: NA; V gene: TRBV11-2; CDR3 protein: ASSLGLPNEQL
D gene: NA; V gene: TRBV11-3; CDR3 protein: ASSSPLTETQY
D gene: TRBD2; V gene: TRBV28; CDR3 protein: ASTRGGAKNIQY
D gene: NA; V gene: TRBV5-1; CDR3 protein: ASSLGQSNTDTQY
D gene: NA; V gene: TRBV11-2; CDR3 protein: ASSLPRGINTEAF
D gene: NA; V gene: TRBV6-6; CDR3 protein: ASSYSAQGDQLHH
D gene: NA; V gene: TRBV4-2; CDR3 protein: ASSLRQAATNEKLF
D gene: NA; V gene: TRBV4-1; CDR3 protein: ASSQPTGFNYGYT
D gene: TRBD2; V gene: TRBV10-3; CDR3 protein: AISESGGGQSSYNEQF
D gene: NA; V gene: TRBV14; CDR3 protein: ASSQDHALEFQETQY
D gene: NA; V gene: TRBV7-2; CDR3 protein: ASTVSGANVLT
D gene: NA; V gene: TRBV11-2; CDR3 protein: ASGPIRESYNEQF
D gene: NA; V gene: TRBV11-2; CDR3 protein: ASSLALQATSTDTQY
D gene: TRBD1; V gene: TRBV6-5; CDR3 protein: ASNPGQGAYEQY
D gene: TRBD1; V gene: TRBV12-3/TRBV12-4; CDR3 protein: GSSLSGGYETQY
D gene: TRBD1; V gene: TRBV11-2; CDR3 protein: ASSRWDREITDTQY
D gene: TRBD1; V gene: TRBV12-3/TRBV12-4; CDR3 protein: ASSLRQGEYEQY
D gene: NA; V gene: TRBV7-9; CDR3 protein: ASSQSVGGTNEQF
D gene: NA; V gene: TRBV7-9; CDR3 protein: ASSLGGQGYEQY
D gene: TRBD2; V gene: TRBV9; CDR3 protein: ASSVPLAGGQNEQF
D gene: TRBD1; V gene: TRBV12-3/TRBV12-4; CDR3 protein: ASSLAGGETGANTGELF
D gene: NA; V gene: TRBV19; CDR3 protein: ASSIEVGSYNEQF
D gene: TRBD2; V gene: TRBV13; CDR3 protein: ASSSKGSLAGMETQY
D gene: NA; V gene: TRBV28; CDR3 protein: ASSLRDTQY
D gene: TRBD1; V gene: TRBV7-9; CDR3 protein: ASSWGQGRLEQY
D gene: NA; V gene: TRBV6-1; CDR3 protein: ASSGGQGGYLGDGYT
D gene: NA; V gene: TRBV6-1; CDR3 protein: ASSVSLRSSYEQY
D gene: TRBD1; V gene: TRBV6-1; CDR3 protein: ASKGQGHQETQY
D gene: NA; V gene: TRBV29-1; CDR3 protein: SAGSGVDYGYI
D gene: NA; V gene: TRBV6-1; CDR3 protein: ASSSGFFMNTEAF